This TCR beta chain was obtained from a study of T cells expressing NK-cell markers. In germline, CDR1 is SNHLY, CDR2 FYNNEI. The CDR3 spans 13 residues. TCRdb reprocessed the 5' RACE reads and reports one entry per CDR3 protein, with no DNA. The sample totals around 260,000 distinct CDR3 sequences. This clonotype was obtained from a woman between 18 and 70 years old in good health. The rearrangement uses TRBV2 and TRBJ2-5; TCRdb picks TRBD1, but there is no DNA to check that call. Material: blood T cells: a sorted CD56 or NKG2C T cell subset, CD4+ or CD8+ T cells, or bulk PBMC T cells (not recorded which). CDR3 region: CASPGGGRETQYF.